Given below is one TCR beta chain in context. Antigen: not known. Vbeta (60) and Jbeta (13) primers were used in the PCR. TCRdb keeps only in-frame clones here, not all; method: immunoSEQ multiplex PCR. The repertoire holds some 140,000 clones, with over 65% as singletons. The record originates from a study of cytomegalovirus exposure and HLA in healthy donors. Findings and caveats of the study: The majority of CMV-associated TCR beta chains were reported as apparently HLA-restricted in a later analysis. The study flagged 150 to 200 TCR beta chains as cytomegalovirus-associated. Later on, an analysis tied roughly 17,000 TCR beta sequences to HLA alleles at 0.05 false discovery rate.

Trimming left V 2 bases short and J 5 bases short, with 15 bases between. Germline assignment: CDR1 SGHTA and CDR2 FQGNSA. CDR3 length: 15 amino acids. What was sequenced was PBMCs. V is TRBV7-2 and J is TRBJ2-5; TRBD1 might be the D (5 bases). This TCR was recovered from a young man in good health and CMV-seronegative. CDR3 amino acids: CASSLSIGQWETQYF. The CDR3 nucleotides are TGTGCCAGCAGCTTATCCATAGGACAATGGGAGACCCAGTACTTC. Looking up the rest from reference TRBV7-2 and TRBJ2-5 gives the full variable domain: GAGVSQSPSNKVTEKGKDVELRCDPISGHTALYWYRQSLGQGLEFLIYFQGNSAPDKSGLPSDRFSAERTGGSVSTLTIQRTQQEDSAVYLCASSLSIGQWETQYFGPGTRLLVL.